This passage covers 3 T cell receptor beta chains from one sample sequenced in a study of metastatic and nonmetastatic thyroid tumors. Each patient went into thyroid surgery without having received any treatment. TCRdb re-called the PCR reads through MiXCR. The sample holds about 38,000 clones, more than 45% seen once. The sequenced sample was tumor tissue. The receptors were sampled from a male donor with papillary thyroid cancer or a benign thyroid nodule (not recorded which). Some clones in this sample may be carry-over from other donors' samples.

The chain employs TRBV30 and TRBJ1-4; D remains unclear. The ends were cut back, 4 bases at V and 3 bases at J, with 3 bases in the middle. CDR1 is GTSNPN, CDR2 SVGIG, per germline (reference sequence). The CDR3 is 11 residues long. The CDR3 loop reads CAWNSNEKLFF. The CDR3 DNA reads TGTGCCTGGAATTCTAATGAAAAACTGTTTTTT.

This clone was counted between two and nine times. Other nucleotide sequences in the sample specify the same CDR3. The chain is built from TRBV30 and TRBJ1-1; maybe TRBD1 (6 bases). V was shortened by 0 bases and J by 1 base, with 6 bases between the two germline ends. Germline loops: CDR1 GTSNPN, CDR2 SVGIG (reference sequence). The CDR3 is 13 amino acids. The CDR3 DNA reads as TGTGCCTGGAGTGTACAGGGGAACACTGAAGCTTTCTTT. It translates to CAWSVQGNTEAFF. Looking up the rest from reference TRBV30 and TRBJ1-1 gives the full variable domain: SQTIHQWPATLVQPVGSPLSLECTVEGTSNPNLYWYRQAAGRGLQLLFYSVGIGQISSEVPQNLSASRPQDRQFILSSKKLLLSDSGFYLCAWSVQGNTEAFFGQGTRLTVV.

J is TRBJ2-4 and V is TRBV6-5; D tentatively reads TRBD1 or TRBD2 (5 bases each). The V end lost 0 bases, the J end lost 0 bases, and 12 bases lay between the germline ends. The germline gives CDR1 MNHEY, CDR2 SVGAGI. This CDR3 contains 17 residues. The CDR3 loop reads CASSYSGDLVAKNIQYF. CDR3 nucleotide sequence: TGTGCCAGCAGTTACTCGGGGGATTTAGTAGCCAAAAACATTCAGTACTTC.